The text below deals with one T cell receptor beta chain. Per the study methods: The assay estimated nucleated cells by amplifying reference gene primers. Using immunoSEQ multiplex PCR, the repertoire was profiled, and TCRdb retains in-frame clones only, with some absent. V and J calls and clone size are copied from that table; D and trimming were computed from the DNA. The table records 250,000 to 300,000 clones, roughly nine tenths of them present only once. The data belong to a study of blood T cell repertoires in COVID-19. Per germline, CDR1 LGHNA and CDR2 YNFKEQ. The V end was cut by 2 bases, the J end by 0 bases, with 8 bases between. This CDR3 has 16 residues.

Material for sequencing was peripheral blood. The receptor's source is a woman between 50 and 59 years old who had recovered from COVID-19. The chain carries TRBV4-2 and TRBJ1-6; D is unclear. CDR3 sequence reads: CASSQRESSYNSPLHF. DNA of the CDR3: TGTGCCAGCAGCCAACGGGAGAGCTCCTATAATTCACCCCTCCACTTT.